This T cell receptor (beta chain) stems from a study of blood T cell repertoires in COVID-19. Trimming shortened V by 1 base and J by 1 base, and 10 bases separated the two germline ends. The germline V gene has CDR1 SGHDN and CDR2 FVKESK. CDR3 length: 15 residues. This clone was recorded once. The protocol was immunoSEQ multiplex PCR, while the TCRdb copy is restricted to in-frame clones and leaves out a portion. The sample gives about 180,000 clones, around 80% of which show up once; about 6.7% is in the top ten. The sequenced sample was peripheral blood. The receptor comes from a woman between 40 and 55 years old with COVID-19, enrolled during active disease. The gene calls are TRBV14 and TRBJ1-1; perhaps TRBD1 as D (5 bases). CDR3 sequence reads: CASSQVGGANTEAFF. CDR3 bases: TGTGCCAGCAGCCAAGTCGGGGGTGCGAACACTGAAGCTTTCTTT.